This T cell receptor (beta chain) was captured by sequencing in a study of technical replicates of blood from a few donors. Germline-derived CDR1 and CDR2 are MGHRA and YSYEKL. The CDR3 sequence is 16 residues long. Between the trimmed V and J ends, which lost 0 bases and 4 bases, there was a span of 15 bases. Data came from immunoSEQ multiplex PCR; TCRdb stores just in-frame clones and leaves some out. The sample has 85,000 to 100,000 clones, roughly 92% seen once. This sequence was found in a human donor in good health. The chain joins TRBV4-1 to TRBJ1-2, with D uncertain. Sequencing was performed on T cells isolated from PBMCs. CDR3 sequence reads: CASSQDMGRITYGYTF. CDR3 nucleotides: TGCGCCAGCAGCCAAGATATGGGCAGGATAACCTATGGCTACACCTTC.